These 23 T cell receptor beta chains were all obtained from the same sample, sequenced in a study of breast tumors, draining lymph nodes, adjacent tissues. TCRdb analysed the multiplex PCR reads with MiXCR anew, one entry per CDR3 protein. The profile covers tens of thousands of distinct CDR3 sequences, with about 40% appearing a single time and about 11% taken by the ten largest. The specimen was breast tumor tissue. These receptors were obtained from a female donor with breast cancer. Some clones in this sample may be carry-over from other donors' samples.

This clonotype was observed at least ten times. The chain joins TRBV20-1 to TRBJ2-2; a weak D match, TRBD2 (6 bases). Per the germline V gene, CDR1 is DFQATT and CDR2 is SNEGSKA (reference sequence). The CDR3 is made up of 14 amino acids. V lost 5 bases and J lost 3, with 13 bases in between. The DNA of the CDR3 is TGCAGTGCTTTATCGGAGGGCGACACCGGGGAGCTGTTTTTT. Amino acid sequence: CSALSEGDTGELFF.

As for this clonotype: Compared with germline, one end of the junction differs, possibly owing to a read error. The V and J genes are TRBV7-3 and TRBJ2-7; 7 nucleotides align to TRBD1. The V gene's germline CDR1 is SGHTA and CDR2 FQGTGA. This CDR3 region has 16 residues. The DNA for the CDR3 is TGTGCCAGCAGCGTTTCTCCGACAGGGTCGAACTACGAGCAATACTTC. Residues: CASSVSPTGSNYEQYF.

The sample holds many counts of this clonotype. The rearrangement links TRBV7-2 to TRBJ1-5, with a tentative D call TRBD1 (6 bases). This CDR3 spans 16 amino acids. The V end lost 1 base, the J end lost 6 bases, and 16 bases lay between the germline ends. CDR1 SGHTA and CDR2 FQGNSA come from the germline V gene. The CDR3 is CASSLGKTQGPQPQHF. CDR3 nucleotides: TGTGCCAGCAGCTTAGGCAAGACACAGGGCCCTCAGCCCCAGCATTTT.

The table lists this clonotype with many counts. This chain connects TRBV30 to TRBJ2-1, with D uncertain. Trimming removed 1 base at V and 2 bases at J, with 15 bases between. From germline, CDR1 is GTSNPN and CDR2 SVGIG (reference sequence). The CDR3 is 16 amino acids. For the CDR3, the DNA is TGTGCCTGGAGTGGAGTTTTAAGGGCGACCTACAATGAGCAGTTCTTC. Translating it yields CAWSGVLRATYNEQFF.

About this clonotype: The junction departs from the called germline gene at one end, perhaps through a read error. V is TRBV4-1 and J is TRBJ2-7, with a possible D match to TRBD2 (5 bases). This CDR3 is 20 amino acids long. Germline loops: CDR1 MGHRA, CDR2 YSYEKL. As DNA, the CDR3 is TGCGCCAGCAGCCACCCAGGTCTGGCGGAAGGAGGCCCGGGCTCCTACGAGCGGTACTTC. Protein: CASSHPGLAEGGPGSYERYF.

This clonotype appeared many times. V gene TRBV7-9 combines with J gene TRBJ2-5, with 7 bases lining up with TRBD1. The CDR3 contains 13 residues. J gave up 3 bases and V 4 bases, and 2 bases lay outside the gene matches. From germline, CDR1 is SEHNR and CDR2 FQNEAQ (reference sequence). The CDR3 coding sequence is TGTGCCAGCAGCTGGGGGACAGAAGAGACCCAGTACTTC. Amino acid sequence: CASSWGTEETQYF.

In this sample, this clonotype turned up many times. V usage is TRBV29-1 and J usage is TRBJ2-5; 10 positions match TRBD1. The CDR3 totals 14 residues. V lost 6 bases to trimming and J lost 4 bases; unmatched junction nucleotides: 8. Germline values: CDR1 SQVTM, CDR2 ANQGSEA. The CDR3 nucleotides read TGCAGCGTCGGACTGACAGGGGGCCGAGAGACCCAGTACTTC. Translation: CSVGLTGGRETQYF.

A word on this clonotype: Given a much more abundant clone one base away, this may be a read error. The chain's CDR3 is CASNVADTQYF. The CDR3 DNA sequence: TGTGCCAGCAATGTAGCAGATACGCAGTATTTT. The chain combines TRBV27 with TRBJ2-3; D is unclear. V lost 7 bases, J lost 4 bases, and 6 bases lay in between. Germline CDR1 and CDR2: MNHEY and SMNVEV (reference sequence). The CDR3 is made up of 11 amino acids.

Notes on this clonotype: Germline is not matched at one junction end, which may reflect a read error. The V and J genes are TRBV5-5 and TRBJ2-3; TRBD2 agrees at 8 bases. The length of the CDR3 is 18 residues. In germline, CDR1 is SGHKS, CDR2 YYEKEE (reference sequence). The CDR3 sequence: CASSLTVPSGLNTHTQYF. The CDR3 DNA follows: TGTGCCAGCAGCCTGACCGTCCCTAGCGGGCTTAACACCCATACGCAGTATTTC. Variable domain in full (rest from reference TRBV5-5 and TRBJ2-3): DAGVTQSPTHLIKTRGQQVTLRCSPISGHKSVSWYQQVLGQGPQFIFQYYEKEERGRGNFPDRFSARQFPNYSSELNVNALLLGDSALYLCASSLTVPSGLNTHTQYFGPGTRLTVL.

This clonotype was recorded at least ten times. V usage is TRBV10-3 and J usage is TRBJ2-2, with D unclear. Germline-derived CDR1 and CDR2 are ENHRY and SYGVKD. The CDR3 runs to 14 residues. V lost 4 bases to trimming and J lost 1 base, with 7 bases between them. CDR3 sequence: CAISGHRNTGELFF. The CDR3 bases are TGTGCCATCAGTGGCCACAGGAACACCGGGGAGCTGTTTTTT.

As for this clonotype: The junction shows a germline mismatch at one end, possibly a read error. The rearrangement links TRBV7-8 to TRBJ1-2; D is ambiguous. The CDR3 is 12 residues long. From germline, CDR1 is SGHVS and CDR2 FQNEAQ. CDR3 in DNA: TGTGCCGGCAGCTTCCTTTCCTATGGCTACACCTTC. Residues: CAGSFLSYGYTF. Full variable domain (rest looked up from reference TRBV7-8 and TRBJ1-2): GAGVSQSPRYKVAKRGQDVALRCDPISGHVSLFWYQQALGQGPEFLTYFQNEAQLDKSGLPSDRFFAERPEGSVSTLKIQRTQQEDSAVYLCAGSFLSYGYTFGSGTRLTVV.

CDR3: CASSLVARGNGYTF. The CDR3 DNA sequence: TGTGCCAGCAGCTTAGTTGCCAGGGGGAATGGCTACACCTTC. The V call is TRBV7-2, the J call TRBJ1-2; 7 positions agree with TRBD1. CDR1 and CDR2 (germline): SGHTA, FQGNSA. The V segment lost 1 base and the J segment 6 bases; nucleotides outside the gene matches: 5. The CDR3 loop spans 14 amino acids.

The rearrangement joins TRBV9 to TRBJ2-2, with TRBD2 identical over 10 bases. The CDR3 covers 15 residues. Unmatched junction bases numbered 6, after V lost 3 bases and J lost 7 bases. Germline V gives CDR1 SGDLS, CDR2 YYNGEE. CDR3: CASSARTSGVGELFF. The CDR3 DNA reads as TGTGCCAGCAGCGCACGAACTAGCGGGGTCGGGGAGCTGTTTTTT.

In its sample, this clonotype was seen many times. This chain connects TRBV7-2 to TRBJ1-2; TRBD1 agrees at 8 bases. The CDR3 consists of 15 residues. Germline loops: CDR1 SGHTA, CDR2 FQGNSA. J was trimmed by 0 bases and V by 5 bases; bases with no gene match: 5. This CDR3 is CASSIQGGANYGYTF. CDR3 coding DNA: TGTGCCAGCAGCATACAGGGGGGGGCTAACTATGGCTACACCTTC.

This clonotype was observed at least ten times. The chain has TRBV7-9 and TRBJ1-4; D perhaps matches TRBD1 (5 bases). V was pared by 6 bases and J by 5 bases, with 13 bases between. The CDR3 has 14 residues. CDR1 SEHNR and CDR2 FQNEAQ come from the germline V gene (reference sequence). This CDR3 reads CASSSGGSNEKLFF. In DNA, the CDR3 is TGTGCCAGCAGTTCTGGGGGTTCGAATGAAAAACTGTTTTTT. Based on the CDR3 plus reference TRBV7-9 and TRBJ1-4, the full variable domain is DTGVSQNPRHKITKRGQNVTFRCDPISEHNRLYWYRQTLGQGPEFLTYFQNEAQLEKSRLLSDRFSAERPKGSFSTLEIQRTEQGDSAMYLCASSSGGSNEKLFFGSGTQLSVL.

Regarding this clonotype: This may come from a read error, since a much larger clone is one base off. The CDR3 DNA is TGTGCCAGTAGTCCGAGTGGAGGGGCACACAATGAGCAGTTCTTC. It codes for CASSPSGGAHNEQFF. The chain joins TRBV19 to TRBJ2-1, with D possibly being TRBD2 (6 bases). Trimming cost V 5 bases and J 5 bases, with 16 bases left between them. This CDR3 is built from 15 residues. CDR1 is LNHDA and CDR2 is SQIVND in the germline V gene (reference sequence). The full variable domain, its missing parts supplied by reference TRBV19 and TRBJ2-1, is DGGITQSPKYLFRKEGQNVTLSCEQNLNHDAMYWYRQDPGQGLRLIYYSQIVNDFQKGDIAEGYSVSREKKESFPLTVTSAQKNPTAFYLCASSPSGGAHNEQFFGPGTRLTVL.

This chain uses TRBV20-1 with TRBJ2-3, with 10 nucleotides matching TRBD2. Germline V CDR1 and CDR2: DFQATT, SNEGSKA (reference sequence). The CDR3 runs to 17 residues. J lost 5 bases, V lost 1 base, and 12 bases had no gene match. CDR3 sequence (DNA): TGCAGTGCTAGAGGACGAGCGGGAGGGGTATCTGGAGATACGCAGTATTTT. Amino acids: CSARGRAGGVSGDTQYF.

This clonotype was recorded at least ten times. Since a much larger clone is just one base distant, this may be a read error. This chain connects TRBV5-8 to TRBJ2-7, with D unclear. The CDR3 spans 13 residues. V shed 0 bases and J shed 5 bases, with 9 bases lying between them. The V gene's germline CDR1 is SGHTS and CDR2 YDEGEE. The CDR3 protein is CASSLGVPDEQYF. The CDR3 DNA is TGTGCCAGCAGCTTGGGGGTTCCTGACGAGCAGTACTTC.

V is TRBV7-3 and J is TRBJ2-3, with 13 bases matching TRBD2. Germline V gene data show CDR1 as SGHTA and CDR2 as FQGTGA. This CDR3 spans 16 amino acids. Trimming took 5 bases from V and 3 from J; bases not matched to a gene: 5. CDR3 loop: CASSSGLAGATDTQYF. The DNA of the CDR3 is TGTGCCAGCAGCAGCGGACTAGCGGGAGCAACAGATACGCAGTATTTT. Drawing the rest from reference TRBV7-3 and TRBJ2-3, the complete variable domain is GAGVSQTPSNKVTEKGKYVELRCDPISGHTALYWYRQSLGQGPEFLIYFQGTGAADDSGLPNDRFFAVRPEGSVSTLKIQRTERGDSAVYLCASSSGLAGATDTQYFGPGTRLTVL.

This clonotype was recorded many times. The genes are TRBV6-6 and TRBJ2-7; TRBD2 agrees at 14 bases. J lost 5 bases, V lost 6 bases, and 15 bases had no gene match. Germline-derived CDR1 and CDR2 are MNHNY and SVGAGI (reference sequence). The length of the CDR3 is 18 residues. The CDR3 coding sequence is TGTGCCAGCAGCCGACCTCCGGGACTAGCGGGAGATAAGAACGAGCAGTACTTC. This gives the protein CASSRPPGLAGDKNEQYF.

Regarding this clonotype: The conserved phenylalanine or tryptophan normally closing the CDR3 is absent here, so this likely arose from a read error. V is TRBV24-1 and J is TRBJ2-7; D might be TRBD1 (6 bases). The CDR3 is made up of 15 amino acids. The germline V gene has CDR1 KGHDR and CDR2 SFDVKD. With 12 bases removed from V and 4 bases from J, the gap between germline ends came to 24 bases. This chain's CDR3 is CASEYRDKEIYEQYS. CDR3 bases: TGTGCCTCCGAATACCGGGACAAGGAAATATACGAGCAGTACTCC.

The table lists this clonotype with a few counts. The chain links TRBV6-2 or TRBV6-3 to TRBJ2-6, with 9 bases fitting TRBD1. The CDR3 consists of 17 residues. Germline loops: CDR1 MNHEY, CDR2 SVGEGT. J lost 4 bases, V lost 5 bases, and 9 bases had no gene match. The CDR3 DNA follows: TGTGCCAGCAGTCACGGGACAGGGCTGGGGGGGGCCAACGTCCTGACTTTC. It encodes CASSHGTGLGGANVLTF.

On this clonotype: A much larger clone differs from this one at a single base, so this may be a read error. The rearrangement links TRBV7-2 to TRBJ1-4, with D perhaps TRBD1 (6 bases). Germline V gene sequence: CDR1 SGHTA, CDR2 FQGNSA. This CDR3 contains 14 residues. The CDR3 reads CASSFRGGNENLFF. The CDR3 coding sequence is TGTGCCAGCAGCTTCCGAGGGGGTAATGAAAACCTGTTTTTT.